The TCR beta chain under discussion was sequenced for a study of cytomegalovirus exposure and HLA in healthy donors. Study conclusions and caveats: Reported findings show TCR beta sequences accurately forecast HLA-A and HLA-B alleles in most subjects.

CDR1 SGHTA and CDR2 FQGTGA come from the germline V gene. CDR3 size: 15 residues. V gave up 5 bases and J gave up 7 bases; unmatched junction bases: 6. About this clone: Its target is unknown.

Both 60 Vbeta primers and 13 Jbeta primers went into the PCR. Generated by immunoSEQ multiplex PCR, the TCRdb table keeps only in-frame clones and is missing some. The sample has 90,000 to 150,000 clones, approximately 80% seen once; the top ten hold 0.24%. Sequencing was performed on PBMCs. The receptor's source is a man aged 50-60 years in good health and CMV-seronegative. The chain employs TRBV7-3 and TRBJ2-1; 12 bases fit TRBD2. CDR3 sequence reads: CASSPSGGAANEQFF. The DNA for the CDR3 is TGTGCCAGCAGCCCTAGCGGGGGGGCAGCAAATGAGCAGTTCTTC.